A single sample gave rise to the 11 T cell receptor beta chains below, sequenced in a study of glioma-infiltrating T cells. Using RNA template, CDR3s of TCR alpha and beta were amplified with iRepertoire arm-PCR. TCRdb independently ran MiXCR on the multiplex PCR reads; one entry per CDR3 protein. The data show about 140,000 distinct CDR3 sequences, with 35% to 50% seen just once and around 20% held by the top ten. The sample taken for sequencing was glioma tissue, nonneoplastic brain tissue, or PBMCs (not recorded which). These receptors originate from a human donor with low-grade glioma or glioblastoma, undergoing nonglioma brain surgery, or in good health (not recorded which).

The chain recombines TRBV6-2 or TRBV6-3 with TRBJ1-1; D ambiguous. Trimming took 3 bases from V and 3 from J, leaving 14 bases between them. Germline V gene data show CDR1 as MNHEY and CDR2 as SVGEGT. The CDR3 covers 15 residues. CDR3 DNA sequence: TGTGCCAGCAGTTATGGATGGACCGTTTACACTGAAGCTTTCTTT. This encodes CASSYGWTVYTEAFF.

There are many counts of this clonotype. The chain joins TRBV7-2 to TRBJ2-3, with TRBD2 matching 13 bases. The J segment lost 6 bases and the V segment lost 5 bases, leaving 8 bases of the junction unmatched. This CDR3 is 16 amino acids long. Germline V lookup: CDR1 SGHTA, CDR2 FQGNSA. DNA for the CDR3: TGTGCCAGCAGCGACGGACTAGCGGGAGTGCCGGATACGCAGTATTTT. It encodes CASSDGLAGVPDTQYF.

This clonotype has ten or more counts. The CDR3 region has the DNA TGTGCCAGCAGCTCTGTGGGGGTCCTCTATGGCTACACCTTC. Protein sequence: CASSSVGVLYGYTF. The J gene is TRBJ1-2, the V gene TRBV28, with a weak D call TRBD1 (5 bases). Per the germline V gene, CDR1 is MDHEN and CDR2 is SYDVKM. V was shortened by 6 bases and J by 4 bases, with 15 bases between the two germline ends. CDR3 length equals 14 residues.

This clonotype has only a few counts. The J gene is TRBJ2-7, the V gene TRBV7-2; D is undetermined. V was trimmed by 2 bases and J by 2 bases, leaving 7 bases between them. Germline assignment: CDR1 SGHTA and CDR2 FQGNSA. The CDR3 extends over 13 amino acids. In DNA, the CDR3 is TGTGCCAGCAGCTTACGGACCCCCTACGAGCAGTACTTC. As protein: CASSLRTPYEQYF.

This clonotype appeared a few times. One base away lies a much larger clone, so this may be a sequencing read error. The chain has TRBV6-5 and TRBJ2-7; weak D call: TRBD2 (6 bases). The CDR3 spans 13 residues. Germline CDR1 is MNHEY and CDR2 is SVGAGI. This CDR3 is CASGYSGAYEQYF. CDR3 nucleotides: TGTGCCAGCGGTTACTCGGGGGCCTACGAGCAGTACTTC.

This clonotype was detected once. The chain has TRBV5-1 and TRBJ2-7, with unresolved D. V was trimmed by 5 bases and J by 3 bases, leaving 12 bases between them. Looked up from germline, CDR1 is SGHRS and CDR2 is YFSETQ. The CDR3 runs to 13 residues. CDR3 in amino acids: CASRLDNYYEQYF. The CDR3 DNA follows: TGCGCCAGCAGATTAGACAACTACTACGAGCAGTACTTC.

The rearrangement links TRBV19 to TRBJ2-3; D is unresolved. V lost 4 bases to trimming and J lost 7 bases, with 12 bases between them. Germline CDR1 LNHDA, CDR2 SQIVND (reference sequence). The CDR3 sequence is 13 residues long. The CDR3 bases are TGTGCCAGTAGTACCATGTCCCAGCATACGCAGTATTTT. This translates into CASSTMSQHTQYF.

The CDR3 is CASSSKGINEQFF. DNA of the CDR3: TGTGCCAGCAGCTCAAAGGGTATCAATGAGCAGTTCTTC. The V call is TRBV7-3, the J call TRBJ2-1; D is ambiguous. V was pared by 4 bases and J by 6 bases, with 10 bases between. Germline V CDR1 and CDR2: SGHTA, FQGTGA. The CDR3 spans 13 residues.

This clonotype has a count of ten or more. The rearrangement joins TRBV6-6 to TRBJ2-5, with TRBD2 as a possible D gene (7 bases). Germline CDR1 is MNHNY and CDR2 is SVGAGI (reference sequence). V was pared by 2 bases and J by 2 bases, with 12 bases between. There are 15 residues in the CDR3. DNA for the CDR3: TGTGCCAGCAGTTACGGGGGGGCTGGGCAAGAGACCCAGTACTTC. It translates to CASSYGGAGQETQYF.

The chain is built from TRBV5-4 and TRBJ1-2; D ambiguous. V was clipped by 4 bases and J by 4 bases, with 8 bases between them. Germline CDR1 is SGHNT and CDR2 is YYREEE (reference sequence). There are 12 residues in the CDR3. CDR3 sequence: CASSAGSYGYTF. The CDR3 bases are TGTGCCAGCAGCGCCGGGAGCTATGGCTACACCTTC.

This clonotype was found a few times. V is TRBV7-9 and J is TRBJ1-5; D unresolved. V lost 6 bases to trimming and J lost 0 bases, with 6 bases between them. This CDR3 is 13 amino acids long. Looked up from germline, CDR1 is SEHNR and CDR2 is FQNEAQ (reference sequence). The CDR3: CASSDFSNQPQHF. CDR3 bases: TGTGCCAGCAGTGATTTTAGCAATCAGCCCCAGCATTTT. Combining the CDR3 with reference TRBV7-9 and TRBJ1-5 gives the whole variable domain DTGVSQNPRHKITKRGQNVTFRCDPISEHNRLYWYRQTLGQGPEFLTYFQNEAQLEKSRLLSDRFSAERPKGSFSTLEIQRTEQGDSAMYLCASSDFSNQPQHFGDGTRLSIL.